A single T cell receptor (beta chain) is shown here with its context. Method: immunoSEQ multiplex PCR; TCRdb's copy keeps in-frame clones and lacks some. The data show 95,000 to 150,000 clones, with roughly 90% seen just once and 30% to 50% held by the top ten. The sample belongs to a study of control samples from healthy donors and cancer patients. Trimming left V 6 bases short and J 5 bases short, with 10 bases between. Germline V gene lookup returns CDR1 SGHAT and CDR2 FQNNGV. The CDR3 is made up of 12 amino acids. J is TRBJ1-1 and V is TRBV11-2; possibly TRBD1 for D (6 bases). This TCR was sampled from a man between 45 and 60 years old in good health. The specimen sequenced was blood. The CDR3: CASSFRGTEAFF. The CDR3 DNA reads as TGTGCCAGCAGTTTCAGGGGAACTGAAGCTTTCTTT.